The 14 T cell receptor beta chains presented below share a single source sample, sequenced in a study of T-cell memory formation after mild COVID-19. TCRdb re-called the 5' RACE reads through MiXCR, storing one row per CDR3 protein. The sample contains about 150,000 distinct CDR3 sequences, roughly 19% of which appear only once. Sequences were obtained from PBMCs or a T cell subset sorted from them (not recorded which). These receptors were obtained from an adult woman who had mild COVID-19 (a few samples of this study predate the infection). Cell type and time point are not known.

The chain links TRBV5-1 to TRBJ2-1; weak D call: TRBD1 (5 bases). This CDR3 is 14 amino acids long. V was shortened by 0 bases and J by 9 bases, with 13 bases between the two germline ends. CDR1 and CDR2 from the germline V gene are SGHRS and YFSETQ. CDR3 DNA: TGCGCCAGCAGCTTGGGCCAGGGTGCCAGTGAGCAGTTCTTC. Its translation: CASSLGQGASEQFF.

This clonotype was counted only a few times. The rearrangement links TRBV20-1 to TRBJ2-1, with D perhaps matching TRBD2 (6 bases). V gave up 5 bases and J gave up 10 bases, with 12 bases separating them. CDR1 and CDR2 from the germline V gene are DFQATT and SNEGSKA (reference sequence). The length of the CDR3 is 11 residues. In DNA, the CDR3 is TGCAGTGCTGTAAACAGCGGGGAGCAGTTCTTC. Translating it yields CSAVNSGEQFF.

The V and J genes are TRBV5-1 and TRBJ1-2; D remains unclear. Trimming took off 6 bases at V and 4 bases at J, with 19 bases between the two ends. The V gene's germline CDR1 is SGHRS and CDR2 YFSETQ. The length of the CDR3 is 15 residues. This CDR3 reads CASTIIADVGYGYTF. CDR3 bases: TGCGCCAGCACCATTATTGCGGATGTTGGCTATGGCTACACCTTC.

This clonotype has just a few counts. The chain uses TRBV7-8 and TRBJ2-1, with 9 bases lining up with TRBD1. The ends lost 0 bases at V and 6 bases at J; junction bases unmatched: 12. From germline, CDR1 is SGHVS and CDR2 FQNEAQ. The CDR3 contains 18 residues. The CDR3 here is CASSLALRGQDRGNEQFF. As DNA, the CDR3 is TGTGCCAGCAGCTTAGCGCTCCGGGGGCAGGACAGGGGCAATGAGCAGTTCTTC.

The chain combines TRBV12-3 or TRBV12-4 with TRBJ2-7, with D unclear. There are 13 residues in the CDR3. V gave up 5 bases and J gave up 4 bases, with 12 bases separating them. The CDR3 spells CASSLPPTYEQYF. CDR3 bases: TGTGCCAGCAGTCTACCCCCCACGTACGAGCAGTACTTC.

The V gene is TRBV18, the J gene TRBJ1-3; D not resolved. Germline-derived CDR1 and CDR2 are KGHSH and LQKENI. V lost 3 bases to trimming and J lost 6 bases, with 12 bases between them. This CDR3 has 14 amino acids. The CDR3 bases are TGTGCCAGCTCACCCAAACACGACACAAACACCATATATTTT. This encodes CASSPKHDTNTIYF. Variable domain in full (rest from reference TRBV18 and TRBJ1-3): NAGVMQNPRHLVRRRGQEARLRCSPMKGHSHVYWYRQLPEEGLKFMVYLQKENIIDESGMPKERFSAEFPKEGPSILRIQQVVRGDSAAYFCASSPKHDTNTIYFGEGSWLTVV.

This clonotype came up many times. This chain joins TRBV7-2 and TRBJ2-5; D not certain. Germline CDR1 SGHTA, CDR2 FQGNSA. The ends were cut back, 1 base at V and 3 bases at J, with 6 bases in the middle. This CDR3 has 13 amino acids. CDR3: CASSLGAKETQYF. CDR3 bases: TGTGCCAGCAGCTTAGGGGCAAAAGAGACCCAGTACTTC.

This clonotype was observed a handful of times. A much larger clone differs by one base, so this may be a read error. The chain carries TRBV5-5 and TRBJ2-3; tentative D call: TRBD2 (7 bases). Trimming took off 0 bases at V and 4 bases at J, with 9 bases between the two ends. CDR3 length: 14 residues. CDR1 is SGHKS, CDR2 YYEKEE, per germline (reference sequence). CDR3 in DNA: TGTGCCAGCAGCTTGGGGGGGGGCCCAGATACGCAGTATTTT. It translates to CASSLGGGPDTQYF.

This chain joins TRBV30 and TRBJ2-7, with a possible D match to TRBD2 (7 bases). The CDR3 covers 13 residues. Trimming pared 5 bases from V and 3 bases from J, leaving 14 bases between. Germline lookup yields CDR1 GTSNPN and CDR2 SVGIG (reference sequence). The CDR3 loop is CAWAGRGGYEQYF. In nucleotides, the CDR3 is TGTGCCTGGGCGGGGAGGGGGGGCTACGAGCAGTACTTC.

This clonotype was detected many times. The chain couples TRBV12-3 or TRBV12-4 to TRBJ2-7, with D uncertain. This CDR3 spans 12 amino acids. V lost 1 base, J lost 1 base, and 2 bases lay in between. Here the CDR3 DNA reads TGTGCCAGCAGTTTAGGGTCCTACGAGCAGTACTTC. It translates to CASSLGSYEQYF.

In this sample, this clonotype turned up many times. The chain carries TRBV6-5 and TRBJ2-5; no definite D call. CDR1 is MNHEY, CDR2 SVGAGI, per germline. The CDR3 has 14 amino acids. V was clipped by 0 bases and J by 2 bases, with 7 bases between them. In DNA, the CDR3 is TGTGCCAGCAGTTACTCTACACGGCAAGAGACCCAGTACTTC. This encodes CASSYSTRQETQYF.

This clonotype was found a few times. This CDR3 is CASSAAFGGFETQYF. The DNA for the CDR3 is TGTGCCAGCAGCGCAGCCTTTGGGGGTTTCGAGACCCAGTACTTC. V is TRBV11-2 and J is TRBJ2-5; D may correspond to TRBD1 or TRBD2 (5 bases each). V lost 5 bases to trimming and J lost 5 bases, with 18 bases between them. Per the germline V gene, CDR1 is SGHAT and CDR2 is FQNNGV. The CDR3 is made up of 15 amino acids.

The chain recombines TRBV27 with TRBJ2-7; either TRBD1 or TRBD2 may supply D (6 bases each). Trimming shortened V by 0 bases and J by 3 bases, and 12 bases separated the two germline ends. CDR1 and CDR2 (germline): MNHEY, SMNVEV (reference sequence). This CDR3 region has 15 residues. The CDR3 nucleotides read TGTGCCAGCAGTTTATCGACAGGCGGGGTCTACGAGCAGTACTTC. It yields the protein CASSLSTGGVYEQYF.

This clonotype occurred many times. The chain uses TRBV7-9 and TRBJ1-2; D not certain. CDR1 is SEHNR and CDR2 is FQNEAQ in the germline V gene (reference sequence). CDR3 length: 14 residues. V shed 3 bases and J shed 7 bases, with 15 bases lying between them. In DNA form, the CDR3 reads TGTGCCAGCAGCTTCGAGACGGGTCCGGGTGGCTACACCTTC. This codes for CASSFETGPGGYTF.